This paragraph covers one TCR beta chain sequence. Its antigen is still unknown. The data originate from a study of T cell responses to AZD1222 COVID-19 vaccine. The study's findings and limits: Spike-specific TCR breadth and depth both grew after two AZD1222 doses. In a largely white British group with more females than males, clonal diversity was possibly underestimated. Dominant CD4 TCR responses targeted spike regions 160-218 and 743-854.

This CDR3 region has 14 residues. The germline V gene has CDR1 SGHTA and CDR2 FQGTGA. Trimming cost V 5 bases and J 8 bases, with 18 bases left between them. Sequenced by immunoSEQ multiplex PCR; TCRdb stores in-frame clones only, minus some. The repertoire consists of about 60,000 clones, with over 65% occurring once and the leading ten covering 3.5% to 4.5%. Pooled together were second doses at about 4 or about 12 weeks. The TCR sequence derives from an adult who received the AZD1222 COVID-19 vaccine. This rearrangement joins TRBV7-3 to TRBJ1-1; tentatively, D is TRBD1 (5 bases). The sample was peripheral blood, taken 28 days after the second AZD1222 dose. CDR3: CASSRTGGNSEAFF. CDR3 nucleotides: TGTGCCAGCAGCCGTACAGGTGGGAATTCAGAAGCTTTCTTT.